This T cell receptor beta chain stems from a study of beta chain features in type 1 diabetes. Isolated RNA was reverse transcribed in full, so expressed TCRB transcripts were sequenced. Some clones are missing from TCRdb's copy, which holds only in-frame ones; the method was immunoSEQ multiplex PCR. The data hold about 930,000 clones, with about a sixth observed a single time. The sequenced sample consisted of naive CD4+ T cells from blood. This TCR came from a young woman in good health.

The CDR3 loop is CSVVLAGVDTQYF. Written as DNA, the CDR3 is TGCAGCGTTGTACTAGCGGGAGTAGATACGCAGTATTTT. The rearrangement links TRBV29-1 to TRBJ2-3; 11 bases match TRBD2. The CDR3 is made up of 13 amino acids. The V gene end was trimmed by 4 bases and the J gene end by 5 bases; junction bases not matched to a gene: 2. CDR1 is SQVTM, CDR2 ANQGSEA, per germline.